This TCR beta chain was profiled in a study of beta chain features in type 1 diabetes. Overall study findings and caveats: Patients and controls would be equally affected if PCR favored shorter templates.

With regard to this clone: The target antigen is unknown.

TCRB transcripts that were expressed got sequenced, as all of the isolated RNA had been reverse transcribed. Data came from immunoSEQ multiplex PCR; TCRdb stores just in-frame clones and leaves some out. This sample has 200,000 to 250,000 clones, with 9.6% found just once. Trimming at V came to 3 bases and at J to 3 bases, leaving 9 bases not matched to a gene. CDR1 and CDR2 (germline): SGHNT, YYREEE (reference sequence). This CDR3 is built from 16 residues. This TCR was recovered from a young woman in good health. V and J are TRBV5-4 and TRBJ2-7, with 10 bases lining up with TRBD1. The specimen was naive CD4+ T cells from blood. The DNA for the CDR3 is TGTGCCAGCAGCTGGACCTCCGGGACAGGGGACTACGAGCAGTACTTC. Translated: CASSWTSGTGDYEQYF.